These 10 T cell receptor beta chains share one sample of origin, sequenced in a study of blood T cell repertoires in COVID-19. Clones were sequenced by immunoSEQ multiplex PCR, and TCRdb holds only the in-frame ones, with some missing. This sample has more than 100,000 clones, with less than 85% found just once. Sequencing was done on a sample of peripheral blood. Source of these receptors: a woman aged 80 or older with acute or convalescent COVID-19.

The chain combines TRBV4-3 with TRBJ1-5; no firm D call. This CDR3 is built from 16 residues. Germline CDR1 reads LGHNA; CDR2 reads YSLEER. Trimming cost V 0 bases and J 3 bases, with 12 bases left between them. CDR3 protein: CASSQDYGRNNQPQHF. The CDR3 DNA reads TGCGCCAGCAGCCAAGATTATGGCAGGAACAATCAGCCCCAGCATTTT.

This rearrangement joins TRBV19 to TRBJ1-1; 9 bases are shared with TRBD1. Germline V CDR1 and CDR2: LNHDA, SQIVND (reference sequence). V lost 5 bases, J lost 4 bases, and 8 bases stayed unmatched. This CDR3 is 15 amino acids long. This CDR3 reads CASSASGQGGTEAFF. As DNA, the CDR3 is TGTGCCAGTAGTGCCTCGGGACAGGGCGGCACTGAAGCTTTCTTT.

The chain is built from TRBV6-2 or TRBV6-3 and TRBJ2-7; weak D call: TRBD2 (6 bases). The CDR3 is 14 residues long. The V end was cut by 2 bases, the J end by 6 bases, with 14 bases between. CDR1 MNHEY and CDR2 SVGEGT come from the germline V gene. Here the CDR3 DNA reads TGTGCCAGCAGTTACCTGACGGAGGGTTTCGAGCAGTACTTC. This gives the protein CASSYLTEGFEQYF.

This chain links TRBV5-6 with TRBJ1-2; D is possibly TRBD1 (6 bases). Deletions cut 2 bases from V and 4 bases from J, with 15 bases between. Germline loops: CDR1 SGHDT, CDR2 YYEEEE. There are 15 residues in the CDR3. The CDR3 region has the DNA TGTGCCAGCAGCTTAGAAACAGGGATCCGCTATGGCTACACCTTC. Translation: CASSLETGIRYGYTF.

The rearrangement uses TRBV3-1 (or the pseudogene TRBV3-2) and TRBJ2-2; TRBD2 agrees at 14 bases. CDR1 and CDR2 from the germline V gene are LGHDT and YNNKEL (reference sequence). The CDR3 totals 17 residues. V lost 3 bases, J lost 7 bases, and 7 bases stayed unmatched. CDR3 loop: CASSHGGLAGAVGELFF. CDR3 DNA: TGTGCCAGCAGCCACGGGGGACTAGCGGGGGCGGTCGGGGAGCTGTTTTTT.

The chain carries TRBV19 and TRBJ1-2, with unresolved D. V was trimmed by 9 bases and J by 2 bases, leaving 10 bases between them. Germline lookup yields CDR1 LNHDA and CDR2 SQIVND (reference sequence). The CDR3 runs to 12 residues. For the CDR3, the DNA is TGTGCCAGCAGACACACCAACTATGGCTACACCTTC. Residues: CASRHTNYGYTF.

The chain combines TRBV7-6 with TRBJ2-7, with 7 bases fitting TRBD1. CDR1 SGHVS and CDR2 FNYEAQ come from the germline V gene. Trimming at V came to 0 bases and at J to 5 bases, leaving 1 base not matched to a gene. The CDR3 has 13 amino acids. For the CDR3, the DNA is TGTGCCAGCAGCTTAGCAGGGGGCCACGAGCAGTACTTC. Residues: CASSLAGGHEQYF. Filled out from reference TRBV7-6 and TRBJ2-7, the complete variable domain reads GAGVSQSPRYKVTKRGQDVALRCDPISGHVSLYWYRQALGQGPEFLTYFNYEAQQDKSGLPNDRFSAERPEGSISTLTIQRTEQRDSAMYRCASSLAGGHEQYFGPGTRLTVT.

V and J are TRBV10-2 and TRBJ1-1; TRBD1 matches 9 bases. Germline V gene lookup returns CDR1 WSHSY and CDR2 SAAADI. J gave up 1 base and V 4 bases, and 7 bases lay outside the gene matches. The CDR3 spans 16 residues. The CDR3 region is CASSGRTGVPNTEAFF. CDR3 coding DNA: TGCGCCAGCAGTGGTCGGACAGGGGTACCGAACACTGAAGCTTTCTTT.

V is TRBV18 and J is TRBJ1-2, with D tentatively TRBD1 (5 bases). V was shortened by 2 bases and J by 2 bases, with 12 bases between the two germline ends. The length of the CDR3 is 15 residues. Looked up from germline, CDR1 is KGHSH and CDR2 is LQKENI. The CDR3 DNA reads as TGTGCCAGCTCACCAACCCCAGGGATGAACTATGGCTACACCTTC. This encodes CASSPTPGMNYGYTF.

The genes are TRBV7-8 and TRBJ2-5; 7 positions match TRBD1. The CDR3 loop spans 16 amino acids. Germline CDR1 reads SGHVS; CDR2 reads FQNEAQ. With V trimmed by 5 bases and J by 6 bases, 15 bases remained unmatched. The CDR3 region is CASSLWGQRMMQTQYF. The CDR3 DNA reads TGTGCCAGCAGCCTATGGGGACAGAGGATGATGCAGACCCAGTACTTC.